These T cell receptor beta chains were read from a single sample in a study of cytomegalovirus exposure and HLA in healthy donors. The protocol was immunoSEQ multiplex PCR, while the TCRdb copy is restricted to in-frame clones and leaves out a portion. In the table there are 150,000 to 200,000 clones, 60% to 80% of which are singletons. The sequenced sample was PBMCs. These receptor sequences come from a woman between 45 and 60 years old in good health and CMV-seropositive. CDR3s include the opening cysteine and the closing phenylalanine or tryptophan. The order of the fields is CDR3 length, V gene, CDR3 protein.

>15|TRBV19
CASSMASAGGREAFF
>16|TRBV7-6
CASSPEPRAINSPLHF
>15|TRBV10-3
CAISRNRDPNTEAFF
>15|TRBV10-3
CAIRSGQGRMDGYTF
>13|TRBV10-3
CASEGRGADTQYF
>12|TRBV2
CASEGARDIQYF
>16|TRBV5-1
CASSLSSGGQTDTQYF
>15|TRBV19
CASSIGQGSNQPQHF
>11|TRBV2
CASSGLGEQYF
>13|TRBV29-1
CSVLSGTGETQYF
>16|TRBV12-5
CASGGTGNFSGNTIYF
>17|TRBV5-1
CASSLVLGAGLTDTQYF
>15|TRBV10-3
CAISDATGGEEKLFF
>17|TRBV11-2
CASTFNPHRSRDSPLHF
>16|TRBV18
CASSRLSRDLNTEAFF
>10|TRBV20-1
CSASWPEAFF
>17|TRBV11-2
CASSSRQGGFLNTEAFF
>15|TRBV19
CASTLRGELIGELFF
>12|TRBV28
CASGTVNEKLFF
>16|TRBV5-1
CASSTQGSGVGNTIYF
>16|TRBV27
CASISREGGTYNEQFF
>15|TRBV6-5
CASSPRRGRENEQFF
>17|TRBV5-1
CASSLSTGSFGANVLTF
>15|TRBV12-5
CASGAGTSSNQPQHF
>14|TRBV5-1
CASSETGYDYGYTF
>18|TRBV4-2
CASSQGLTGGSTNEKLFF
>15|TRBV6-5
CASSYVGGGISPLHF
>14|TRBV11-2
CASSLNRGTDTQYF
>14|TRBV30
CAWTGTTPTGELFF
>15|TRBV10-3
CAISASTGRLDGYTF
>12|TRBV19
CASSSRVYGYTF
>17|TRBV7-6
CASSKTGPGRGTDTQYF
>14|TRBV6-5
CASSLMGGGVKQFF
>17|TRBV2
CASSEVRGHKSNQPQHF
>15|TRBV5-1
CASTPAGMSTDTQYF
>13|TRBV5-1
CASSPSQNTEAFF
>13|TRBV4-1
CASSLWTGYGYTF
>13|TRBV2
CASSSESGSAQHF
>14|TRBV30
CAWSVGQGVYGYTF
>13|TRBV5-1
CASPVQGDTEAFF
>14|TRBV5-6
CASSLGQGTNTQYF
>15|TRBV6-5
CASKGLAGRSYEQYF
>12|TRBV5-6
CASSYGGHEQFF
>17|TRBV6-1
CASSDLLGQGQTYGYTF
>16|TRBV4-1
CASSLYSGTGNSPLHF
>15|TRBV11-2
CASSFGGVPYNEQFF